One sample yielded the 16 T cell receptor beta chains listed below, sequenced in a study of regulatory T cells in long-lasting Graves disease. The sample's time point: newly diagnosed GD, antithyroid drugs for less than 3 months. From PBMCs, RNA was extracted and then used to make the TCR library. Investigators prepared the TCR beta libraries by applying iRepertoire HTBI primers and Arm-PCR of CDR3 regions. One entry per CDR3 protein results from TCRdb running MiXCR on the multiplex PCR reads. The table shows 360,000 or so distinct CDR3 sequences, with 10% to 15% occurring only once. These data also formed part of another study, on T cells in Graves' hyperthyroidism and ophthalmopathy.

Sequencing used peripheral blood mononuclear cells (PBMCs), obtained at new diagnosis, from a patient treated with antithyroid drugs. The receptors were sampled from a woman between 18 and 30 years old with Graves disease.

The chain has TRBV10-3 and TRBJ1-2; D perhaps matches TRBD1 (6 bases). The CDR3 spans 13 residues. V lost 11 bases to trimming and J lost 0 bases, with 13 bases between them. Germline V gene lookup returns CDR1 ENHRY and CDR2 SYGVKD. In nucleotides, the CDR3 is TGTGCCGTCCGAAGGACAGCTAACTATGGCTACACCTTC. This codes for CAVRRTANYGYTF.

This clonotype was recorded at least ten times. The chain uses TRBV20-1 and TRBJ2-7; 10 bases align to TRBD1. V was pared by 0 bases and J by 2 bases, with 7 bases of the junction left unmatched. In germline, CDR1 is DFQATT, CDR2 SNEGSKA (reference sequence). The CDR3 sequence is 16 residues long. For the CDR3, the DNA is TGCAGTGCTAGAGATCTTAGGGACAGGGGTACCTACGAGCAGTACTTC. Its translation is CSARDLRDRGTYEQYF.

This clonotype has a count of ten or more. This sequence joins TRBV12-3 or TRBV12-4 and TRBJ2-1; weak D call: TRBD2 (7 bases). Trimming pared 5 bases from V and 2 bases from J, leaving 13 bases between. The CDR3 contains 15 residues. The CDR3 region has the DNA TGTGCCAGCAGTCCCACGGGGGGCCCCTACAATGAGCAGTTCTTC. It codes for CASSPTGGPYNEQFF.

The gene calls are TRBV4-1 and TRBJ1-5, with 10 bases fitting TRBD1. This CDR3 is built from 16 residues. From germline, CDR1 is MGHRA and CDR2 YSYEKL. Unmatched junction bases numbered 8, after V lost 2 bases and J lost 7 bases. CDR3 protein: CASSQSRGTGDQPQHF. CDR3 in DNA: TGCGCCAGCAGCCAATCAAGGGGGACAGGGGACCAGCCCCAGCATTTT.

This clonotype appeared many times. This chain uses TRBV2 with TRBJ2-1; 7 bases match TRBD2. After removal of 7 bases from V and 4 bases from J, the junction contained 4 bases not matched to a gene. The CDR3 length is 13 residues. CDR1 and CDR2 (germline): SNHLY, FYNNEI. CDR3 nucleotide sequence: TGTGCCAGCAAGTCGCGGGAGTACAATGAGCAGTTCTTC. This gives the protein CASKSREYNEQFF.

This clonotype was recorded only once. A much larger clonotype is one base distant, so this may be a read error. The CDR3 carries no conserved terminal phenylalanine or tryptophan, so it likely arises from a read error. This rearrangement joins TRBV14 to TRBJ1-6; TRBD1 might be the D (6 bases). This CDR3 is built from 14 residues. Germline loops: CDR1 SGHDN, CDR2 FVKESK. V shed 7 bases and J shed 6 bases, with 13 bases lying between them. The DNA for the CDR3 is TGTGCCAGCACCGGGGGCAGAAGTAATTCACCCCTCCACTCT. Translating it yields CASTGGRSNSPLHS.

This clonotype was seen repeatedly, ten times or more. The chain employs TRBV18 and TRBJ2-4; 9 bases map to TRBD1. CDR3 size: 15 residues. Looked up from germline, CDR1 is KGHSH and CDR2 is LQKENI. J gave up 1 base and V 6 bases, and 4 bases lay outside the gene matches. The CDR3 DNA reads as TGTGCCAGCTCCAGGACAGGGGAGGCCAAAAACATTCAGTACTTC. Translating gives CASSRTGEAKNIQYF.

The V call is TRBV12-3 or TRBV12-4, the J call TRBJ2-7, with D hard to call. The germline V and J ends were trimmed by 3 bases and 0 bases, with 3 bases remaining between them. The CDR3 is 12 residues long. Written as DNA, the CDR3 is TGTGCCAGCAGTTTCCTCTCCTACGAGCAGTACTTC. It encodes CASSFLSYEQYF.

This clonotype was observed a handful of times. The chain links TRBV7-9 to TRBJ2-5, with 7 bases that match TRBD1. The length of the CDR3 is 14 residues. Germline assignment: CDR1 SEHNR and CDR2 FQNEAQ (reference sequence). J lost 3 bases, V lost 4 bases, and 5 bases had no gene match. The CDR3 loop reads CASSWTGPEETQYF. The CDR3 coding sequence is TGTGCCAGCAGCTGGACAGGACCCGAAGAGACCCAGTACTTC.

This chain links TRBV24-1 with TRBJ2-3; 13 nucleotides line up with TRBD2. Germline V gene sequence: CDR1 KGHDR, CDR2 SFDVKD. The V and J ends lost 8 bases and 1 base, in that order; junction bases with no gene match: 8. The CDR3 runs to 17 residues. The CDR3 coding sequence is TGTGCCACCACGGAGGGAGGGACTAGCGGGGGCACAGATACGCAGTATTTT. This translates into CATTEGGTSGGTDTQYF.

This clonotype has a count of ten or more. The rearrangement links TRBV25-1 to TRBJ1-2, with 8 bases fitting TRBD1. Germline values: CDR1 MGHDK, CDR2 SYGVNS. With V trimmed by 4 bases and J by 6 bases, 7 bases remained unmatched. The CDR3 is made up of 14 amino acids. CDR3 in DNA: TGTGCCAGCAGTGCCCTTTCAGGGGGCGATGGCTACACCTTC. Translating it yields CASSALSGGDGYTF.

This clonotype was found many times. The chain has TRBV30 and TRBJ1-1; D is uncertain. CDR1 GTSNPN and CDR2 SVGIG come from the germline V gene (reference sequence). There are 13 residues in the CDR3. V lost 2 bases and J lost 2, with 9 bases in between. CDR3 nucleotides: TGTGCCTGGAGTCTAACAAGAAACACTGAAGCTTTCTTT. It encodes CAWSLTRNTEAFF.

CDR3 DNA: TGCAGTGCTAGACCGGACAGGGGCTCTGGAAACACCATATATTTT. It codes for CSARPDRGSGNTIYF. The gene calls are TRBV20-1 and TRBJ1-3, with 9 nucleotides matching TRBD1. The CDR3 covers 15 residues. Germline V gene lookup returns CDR1 DFQATT and CDR2 SNEGSKA (reference sequence). V lost 2 bases to trimming and J lost 0 bases; unmatched junction nucleotides: 2.

This clonotype was picked up a small number of times. The chain combines TRBV10-3 with TRBJ1-2; no firm D call. The germline CDR1 and CDR2 sequences are ENHRY and SYGVKD. The CDR3 is 13 amino acids. Trimming stripped 2 bases from V and 4 bases from J, with 8 bases between. The CDR3 reads CAISEGRIYGYTF. The CDR3 DNA reads as TGTGCCATCAGTGAGGGCAGGATCTATGGCTACACCTTC.

This clonotype was detected ten times or more. The V call is TRBV18, the J call TRBJ2-1; a possible D gene is TRBD2 (6 bases). The CDR3 runs to 13 residues. Germline V gives CDR1 KGHSH, CDR2 LQKENI. V was trimmed by 3 bases and J by 9 bases, leaving 12 bases between them. Here the CDR3 DNA reads TGTGCCAGCTCACCGGGGGGTAGCCGTGAGCAGTTCTTC. It is translated as CASSPGGSREQFF.

The chain has TRBV20-1 and TRBJ2-1; TRBD1 is a possible D gene (6 bases). V was cut by 2 bases and J by 9 bases, with 17 bases left in between. Looked up from germline, CDR1 is DFQATT and CDR2 is SNEGSKA (reference sequence). CDR3 length equals 14 residues. CDR3 sequence reads: CSARLVDQGSEQFF. As DNA, the CDR3 is TGCAGTGCTAGACTGGTCGACCAGGGGAGTGAGCAGTTCTTC.